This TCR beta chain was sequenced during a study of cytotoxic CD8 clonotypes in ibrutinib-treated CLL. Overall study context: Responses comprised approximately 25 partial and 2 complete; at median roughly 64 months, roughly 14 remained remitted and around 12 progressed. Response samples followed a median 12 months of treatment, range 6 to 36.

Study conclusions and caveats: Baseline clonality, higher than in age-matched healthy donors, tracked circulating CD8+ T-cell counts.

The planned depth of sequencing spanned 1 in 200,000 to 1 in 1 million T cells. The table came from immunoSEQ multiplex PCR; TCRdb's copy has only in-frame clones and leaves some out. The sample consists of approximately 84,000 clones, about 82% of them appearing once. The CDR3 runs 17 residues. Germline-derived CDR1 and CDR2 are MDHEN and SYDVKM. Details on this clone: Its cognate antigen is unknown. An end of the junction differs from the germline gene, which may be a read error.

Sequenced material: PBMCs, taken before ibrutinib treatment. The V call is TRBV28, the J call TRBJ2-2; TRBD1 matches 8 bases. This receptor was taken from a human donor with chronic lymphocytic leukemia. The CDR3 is CASSPHRGGTGGGELFF. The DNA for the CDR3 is TGCGCCAGCAGTCCACATCGAGGGGGGACAGGCGGCGGGGAGCTGTTTTTT.